Detailed here is one T cell receptor beta chain. Antigen specificity is unknown. This record comes from a study of T cell responses to AZD1222 COVID-19 vaccine. Study results and limitations: Nearly half of unique spike-specific TCRs reportedly avoided B.1.351 and B.1.1.7 mutated regions. Spike was spanned by vaccine-associated CD4 TCRs, which were dominant at 160-218 and 743-854.

Clones were sequenced by immunoSEQ multiplex PCR, and TCRdb holds only the in-frame ones, with some missing. The data show around 180,000 clones, with 90% to 95% seen just once and around 1.5% held by the top ten. The sample consisted of peripheral blood, taken 28 days after the second AZD1222 dose. The sequence derives from an adult who received the AZD1222 COVID-19 vaccine.

CDR3 bases: TGTGCCATCAGTGACCGACTAGCGGGAGACTACTCCTACGAGCAGTACTTC. Amino acid sequence: CAISDRLAGDYSYEQYF. The chain employs TRBV10-3 and TRBJ2-7; 12 bases are shared with TRBD2. CDR3 length equals 17 residues. Looked up from germline, CDR1 is ENHRY and CDR2 is SYGVKD. V was clipped by 3 bases and J by 0 bases; unmatched bases: 6.